This entry describes one TCR beta chain. No antigen is known for it. Sequencing used immunoSEQ multiplex PCR; TCRdb keeps in-frame clones, though not all of them. This table has approximately 32,000 clones, nearly 90% appearing once. The V gene lost 6 bases and the J gene lost 3 bases, with 12 bases spanning the gap. Germline CDR1 MNHNS, CDR2 SASEGT. The CDR3 totals 13 residues. This entry comes from a study of OX40 agonist ivuxolimab in advanced cancers. General observations from the study: Among the lowest peripheral clonal expansion occurred in 0.1-3.0 mg/kg partial responders.

The sequence was obtained from an adult with an advanced solid tumor such as melanoma, head and neck, liver or kidney cancer. This sequence joins TRBV6-1 and TRBJ2-7; unclear D gene. Specimen: CD4+ or CD8+ T cells sorted from blood, collected in a trial of the OX40 agonist ivuxolimab. The CDR3 nucleotides are TGTGCCAGCAGCTCCGGGCTAATCTACGAGCAGTACTTC. It translates to CASSSGLIYEQYF.